This entry concerns a single TCR beta chain. No antigen is known for it. This sample is part of a study of T cells in localized non-small cell lung cancer. Study-wide results and limits: Greater blood T cell density accompanied longer overall survival. Researchers found a median roughly 56 of the top 100 tumor clones in adjacent lung. Uninvolved neighboring lung showed the greatest T cell clonality, exceeding tumor.

Only in-frame clones appear in the TCRdb table, and some are missing; sequencing was by immunoSEQ multiplex PCR. Of roughly 39,000 clones listed, around 90% are singletons. The germline gives CDR1 LGHNT, CDR2 FRNRAP. V was clipped by 5 bases and J by 5 bases; unmatched bases: 5. This CDR3 spans 14 amino acids. The V call is TRBV12-5, the J call TRBJ2-3, with 9 nucleotides matching TRBD1. The specimen comprised peripheral blood, sampled before any cancer treatment. The TCR was taken from a man between 18 and 50 years old with stage I lung adenocarcinoma. For the CDR3, the DNA is TGTGCTAGTGGTCCGGGACAGGGAGGAGATACGCAGTATTTT. This codes for CASGPGQGGDTQYF.